This T cell receptor beta chain was recorded in a study of T cell clonality in common variable immunodeficiency. Study outcomes and limitations: Links between repertoire features and CVID complications were heterogeneity-limited.

Donors gave roughly 4.5 to 8.5 ml heparinized peripheral whole blood. Germline V CDR1 and CDR2: SGHNT, YYREEE (reference sequence). The germline V and J ends were trimmed by 1 base and 5 bases, with 16 bases remaining between them. There are 15 residues in the CDR3. Sequenced by immunoSEQ multiplex PCR; TCRdb stores in-frame clones only, minus some. The sample contains 50,000 or so clones, none of them singletons. This clone was counted ten times or more. Its specificity is unknown. The observed sequence ends 3 residues before the CDR3 terminus, with the missing tail filled in from the germline J gene.

The rearrangement links TRBV5-4 to TRBJ2-7; D may be TRBD2 (5 bases). The clonotype comes from a person aged 18 to 70 in good health. Sequencing used peripheral blood mononuclear cells. CDR3 DNA, as far as it was read: TGTGCCAGCAGCTTGAGTGGAACGGGGAAAAACGAG. Protein product: CASSLSGTGKNE. The full CDR3 sequence reads CASSLSGTGKNEQYF.